Sequencing of this T cell receptor beta chain was carried out in a study of blood T cell repertoires in COVID-19. Study summary: The origin of the acute and convalescent COVID-19 samples was the United States, Italy and Spain. Sample material is recorded as cDNA or gDNA derived from T cells, B-cell-depleted T cells, or PBMCs.

Source study methods: How many nucleated cells were present was estimated from reference gene primer amplification. Method: immunoSEQ multiplex PCR; TCRdb's copy keeps in-frame clones and lacks some. V, J and clone size were drawn from that table, and D and trimming were deduced from the DNA. The sample shows tens of thousands of clones, 91% of them seen only once. Sequencing was done on a sample of peripheral blood. The clonotype originates from a human donor in a cohort sampled during active COVID-19.

DNA of the CDR3: TGTGCCAGCAGCTTAGCCAGGGGGTACGAAAAACTGTTTTTT. Translation: CASSLARGYEKLFF. This sequence joins TRBV7-2 and TRBJ1-4; 7 nucleotides align to TRBD1. The V gene end was trimmed by 0 bases and the J gene end by 8 bases; junction bases not matched to a gene: 3. The CDR3 extends over 14 amino acids. The germline V gene encodes CDR1 SGHTA and CDR2 FQGNSA.